One sample yielded the 9 T cell receptor beta chains listed below, sequenced in a study of T cells in women clearing cervical HPV infection. TCRdb keeps only in-frame clones here, not all; method: immunoSEQ multiplex PCR. This sample's table has under 45,000 clones. Input material: blood buffy coat. All receptors derive from a woman aged 18 to 75 with a cervical HPV16 infection that either progressed to CIN3+ or cleared (not recorded which).

On this clone itself: The read ends 3 residues before the CDR3 terminus; that terminus is restored from the germline J gene. The chain is built from TRBV29-1 and TRBJ2-3; weak D call: TRBD2 (6 bases). CDR3 length: 15 residues. Looked up from germline, CDR1 is SQVTM and CDR2 is ANQGSEA. Trimming removed 4 bases at V and 1 base at J, with 15 bases between. Incomplete CDR3 DNA: TGCAGCGTTGTAGGACTACCGGGGGGCACAGATACG. Translated: CSVVGLPGGTDT. The full-length CDR3 reads as CSVVGLPGGTDTQYF.

Details on this clone: The read stops 3 residues short of the end of the CDR3; the missing end is completed from the germline J gene. The chain has TRBV30 and TRBJ1-1; 10 bases map to TRBD1. The length of the CDR3 is 15 residues. Per germline, CDR1 GTSNPN and CDR2 SVGIG (reference sequence). The CDR3 protein is CAWSGTGGSTDTAFF. Partial CDR3 DNA: TGTGCCTGGAGTGGGACAGGGGGTAGCACAGATACG.

Comment on this clone: The junction shows a germline mismatch at one end, possibly a read error. The read ends 3 residues shy of where the CDR3 ends; the end is completed using the germline J gene. Additional DNA sequences in this sample encode the identical CDR3. The chain employs TRBV30 and TRBJ1-3; D is unclear. The CDR3 is 14 amino acids. In germline, CDR1 is GTSNPN, CDR2 SVGIG (reference sequence). The covered CDR3 bases are TGTGCCTCCGGCGGGGAGAACTCTGGAAACACT. Its protein is CASGGENSGNT. In full, the CDR3 reads CASGGENSGNTIYF.

Concerning this clone itself: The read ends 3 residues before the CDR3 terminus; that terminus is restored from the germline J gene. The chain links TRBV24-1 to TRBJ2-7, with D perhaps TRBD2 (7 bases). The V gene lost 7 bases and the J gene lost 5 bases, with 17 bases spanning the gap. Germline V gene sequence: CDR1 KGHDR, CDR2 SFDVKD. CDR3 size: 14 residues. The CDR3 is CATRGGPNLNEQYF. The CDR3 DNA, read in part, is TGTGCCACCAGGGGGGGGCCGAATCTGAACGAG.

In the case of this clone: The read halts 3 residues ahead of the CDR3 end, with the missing end drawn from the germline J gene. The V and J genes are TRBV7-9 and TRBJ2-7; the match to TRBD1 covers 10 bases. The CDR3 has 15 amino acids. The germline CDR1 and CDR2 sequences are SEHNR and FQNEAQ (reference sequence). V lost 7 bases, J lost 5 bases, and 11 bases stayed unmatched. The CDR3 region is CASTPTGTGVHEQYF. Incomplete CDR3 DNA: TGTGCCAGCACCCCAACCGGGACAGGGGTTCACGAG.

Turning to this clone: The read halts 3 residues ahead of the CDR3 end, with the missing end drawn from the germline J gene. The V call is TRBV29-1, the J call TRBJ2-1; D not resolved. The germline V and J ends were trimmed by 4 bases and 4 bases, with 8 bases remaining between them. The CDR3 spans 12 residues. CDR1 is SQVTM, CDR2 ANQGSEA, per germline. The CDR3 DNA, read in part, is TGCAGCGTTGTGTCAGGATACAATGAG. Translating gives CSVVSGYNE. The whole CDR3 protein is CSVVSGYNEQFF.

Concerning this clone: The read ends 3 residues early relative to the CDR3; the germline J gene fills the gap. The chain joins TRBV20-1 to TRBJ2-7; 12 bases match TRBD2. The junction had 4 bases not matched to a gene; V was cut back by 2 bases and J by 5 bases. The germline CDR1 and CDR2 sequences are DFQATT and SNEGSKA (reference sequence). The CDR3 is made up of 14 amino acids. The CDR3 sequence is CSARRLAGVHEQYF. CDR3 bases read: TGCAGTGCTAGAAGACTAGCGGGAGTTCACGAG.

About this clone itself: The read stops 3 residues short of the end of the CDR3; the missing end is completed from the germline J gene. The chain couples TRBV27 to TRBJ2-7; 8 nucleotides match TRBD1. In germline, CDR1 is MNHEY, CDR2 SMNVEV (reference sequence). V was pared by 4 bases and J by 3 bases, with 5 bases of the junction left unmatched. The CDR3 has 14 residues. The CDR3 DNA, read in part, is TGTGCCAGCAGTTCCTCCGGGACAGGCTACGAG. Protein sequence: CASSSSGTGYE. The CDR3, in full, reads CASSSSGTGYEQYF.

Remarks on this clone: The read stops 3 residues short of the end of the CDR3; the missing end is completed from the germline J gene. V and J are TRBV2 and TRBJ2-7, with TRBD1 matching over 8 bases. Germline V CDR1 and CDR2: SNHLY, FYNNEI. This CDR3 region has 15 residues. Trimming cost V 1 base and J 6 bases; bases outside gene matches: 8. The sequenced CDR3 bases are TGTGCCAGCAGTGAAGGACAGGGGATCCTAGGCGAG. Translation: CASSEGQGILGE. The CDR3, in full, reads CASSEGQGILGEQYF.